This record concerns one T cell receptor beta chain sequence. Its antigen remains unknown. The CDR3 is 15 amino acids. Germline assignment: CDR1 SGDLS and CDR2 YYNGEE. The PCR contained 60 Vbeta and 13 Jbeta primers. Data came from immunoSEQ multiplex PCR; TCRdb stores just in-frame clones and leaves some out. This sample has 150,000 to 200,000 clones, with over 75% found just once. The entry originates in a study of cytomegalovirus exposure and HLA in healthy donors. Study-level results: In a later analysis, productive TCRs from donors in an Asian-associated ancestry cluster reportedly carried fewer N-insertions than the cohort mean. Three chains linked to CMV were shown in vitro to be specific for CMV antigens. Prior analysis indicated that the majority of TCR beta V segments exhibited productivity approximately 87% or approximately 30% of the time. Most TCR sequences proved rare, with some public TCRs found in many donors.

The rearrangement links TRBV9 to TRBJ2-5; 8 positions agree with TRBD2. The J call is in doubt because the DNA end fits TRBJ2-7 better. Sequencing input: PBMCs. The clonotype originates from a woman between 45 and 65 years old in good health and CMV-seronegative. CDR3: CASSVAAGESHEQYF. CDR3 bases: TGTGCCAGCAGCGTAGCAGCGGGAGAGTCGCACGAGCAGTACTTC.